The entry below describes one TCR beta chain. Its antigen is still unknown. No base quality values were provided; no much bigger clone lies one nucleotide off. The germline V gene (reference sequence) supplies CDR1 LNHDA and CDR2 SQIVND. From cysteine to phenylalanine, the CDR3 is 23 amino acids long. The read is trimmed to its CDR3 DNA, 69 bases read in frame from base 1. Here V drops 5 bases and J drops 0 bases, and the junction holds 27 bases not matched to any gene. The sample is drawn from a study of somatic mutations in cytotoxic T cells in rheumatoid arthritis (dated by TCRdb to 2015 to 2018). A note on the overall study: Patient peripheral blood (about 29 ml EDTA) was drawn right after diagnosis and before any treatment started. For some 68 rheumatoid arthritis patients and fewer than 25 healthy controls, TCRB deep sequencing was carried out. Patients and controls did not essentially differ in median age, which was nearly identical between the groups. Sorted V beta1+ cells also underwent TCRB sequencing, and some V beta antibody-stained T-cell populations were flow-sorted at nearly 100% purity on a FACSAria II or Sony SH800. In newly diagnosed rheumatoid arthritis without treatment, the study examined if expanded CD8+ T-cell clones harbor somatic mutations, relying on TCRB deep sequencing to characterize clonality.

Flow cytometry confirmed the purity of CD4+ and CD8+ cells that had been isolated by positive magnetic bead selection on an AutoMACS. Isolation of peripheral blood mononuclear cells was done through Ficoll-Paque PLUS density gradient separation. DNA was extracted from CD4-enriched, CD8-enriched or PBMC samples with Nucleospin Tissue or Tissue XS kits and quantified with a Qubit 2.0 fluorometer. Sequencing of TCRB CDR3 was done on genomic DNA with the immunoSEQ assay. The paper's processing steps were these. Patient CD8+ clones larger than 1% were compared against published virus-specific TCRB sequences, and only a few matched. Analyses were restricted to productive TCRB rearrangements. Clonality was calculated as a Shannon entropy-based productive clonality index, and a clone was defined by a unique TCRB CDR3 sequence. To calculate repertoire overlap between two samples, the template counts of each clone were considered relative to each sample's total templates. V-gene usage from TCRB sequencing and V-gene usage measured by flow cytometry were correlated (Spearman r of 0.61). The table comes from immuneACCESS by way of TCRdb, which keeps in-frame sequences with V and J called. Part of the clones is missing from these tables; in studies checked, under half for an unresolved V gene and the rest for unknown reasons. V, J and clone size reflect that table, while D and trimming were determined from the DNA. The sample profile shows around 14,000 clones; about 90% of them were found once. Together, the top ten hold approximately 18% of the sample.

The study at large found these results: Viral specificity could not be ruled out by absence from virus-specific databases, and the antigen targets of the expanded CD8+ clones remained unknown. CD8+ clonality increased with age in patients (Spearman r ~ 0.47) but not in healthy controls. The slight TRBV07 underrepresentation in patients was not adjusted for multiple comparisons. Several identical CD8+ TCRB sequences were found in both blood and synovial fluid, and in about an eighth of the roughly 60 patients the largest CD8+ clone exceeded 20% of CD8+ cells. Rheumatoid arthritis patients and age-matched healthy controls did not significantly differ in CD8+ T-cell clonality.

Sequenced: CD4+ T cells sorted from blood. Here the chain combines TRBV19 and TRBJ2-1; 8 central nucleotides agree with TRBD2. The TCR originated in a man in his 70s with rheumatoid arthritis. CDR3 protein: CASSHRGVAGKENAPGSYNEQFF. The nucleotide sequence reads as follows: TGTGCCAGTAGTCATAGGGGGGTAGCGGGAAAGGAGAACGCCCCAGGCTCCTACAATGAGCAGTTCTTC.